This TCR beta chain derives from a study of T cells in Graves' hyperthyroidism and ophthalmopathy. Study-wide points: The majority of expanded thyroid clonotypes above 0.001 also appeared in blood.

Patients showing uncontrolled infection, other autoimmune disease, pregnancy or lactation were ineligible. Each diagnosis drew on symptoms, thyroxine, TRAb, thyroid ultrasound and orbital computed tomography findings. The investigators amplified TCR beta CDR3 regions from RNA transcripts. First-round RT-PCR targeting the TCR CDR3 was performed with the HTBI primer set. Via MiXCR, TCRdb re-called the multiplex PCR reads, giving one row per CDR3 protein. The table lists 480,000 or so distinct CDR3 sequences, about 46% of them singletons. Germline CDR1 MDHEN, CDR2 SYDVKM. This CDR3 comprises 14 residues. V was trimmed by 3 bases and J by 4 bases, leaving 9 bases between them. Remarks on this clonotype: As yet, its antigen is unknown.

V and J are TRBV28 and TRBJ2-2; tentatively, D is TRBD2 (6 bases). The specimen was peripheral blood or thyroid tissue (not recorded which). The receptor's source is an adult woman with Graves' disease, either hyperthyroidism or ophthalmopathy (not recorded which). In DNA, the CDR3 is TGTGCCAGCAGTTTTATCGGGGGCACCGGGGAGCTGTTTTTT. It is translated as CASSFIGGTGELFF. The full variable domain, with the rest looked up from reference TRBV28 and TRBJ2-2, is DVKVTQSSRYLVKRTGEKVFLECVQDMDHENMFWYRQDPGLGLRLIYFSYDVKMKEKGDIPEGYSVSREKKERFSLILESASTNQTSMYLCASSFIGGTGELFFGEGSRLTVL.